This TCR beta chain is from a study of cytomegalovirus exposure and HLA in healthy donors (dated by TCRdb to 2016 to 2017). As for the study more broadly: An earlier analysis of under 600 of the donors reported roughly 300 Gb of sequence data and 117 million unique TCR beta sequences from about 179 million T cells. An earlier analysis of about 620 of the donors applied high-throughput TCR beta sequencing to assess whether each TCR beta V gene segment acted as functional or pseudogenic. The genetic ancestry cluster associated with self-reported Caucasian donors included 81% of the approximately 410 genotyped donors. In a later genetic analysis, genome-wide SNP genotypes for about 55% of the roughly 700 donors were used, and that subset was treated as a discovery cohort. Because of strong linkage in the cohort, a few DR-DQ haplotypes were treated as single units for association and clustering. The later analysis used no new phenotypic data to find candidate immune exposures, relying instead on TCR beta sequences and their occurrence across donors. Donor age, sex, ethnicity and CMV serostatus were compiled together with the repertoire data. To predict cytomegalovirus infection status, the study combined high-throughput TCR immunosequencing, statistical association of individual TCRs with disease status, and machine learning. HLA typing included class I and class II loci at four-digit resolution. An early release that covered about 640 HLA-typed donors contained 250 to 350 gigabases of sequencing data and roughly 84 million unique TCR sequences. Typing coverage differed by locus: A, B, C, DRB1 and DQB1 were typed in roughly 629-630 donors, DQA1 in about 550, DPA1 in roughly 590, and DPB1 in just under 490. The T cell repertoires of 666 subjects were profiled by immunosequencing and related to cytomegalovirus serostatus. A later analysis re-analyzed previously published TCR beta repertoires from 500 to 700 donors and added high-resolution HLA genotyping to study TCR occurrence patterns. Besides the first cohort of roughly 640 subjects, a separate validation cohort made up of 120 different subjects was used. Every discovery cohort repertoire had been produced on one sequencing platform. The study was designed to test whether signatures of past pathogen exposure could be identified by cataloging public T cell receptors. Among 398 genotyped donors of the cohort, an average of around 220,000 unique TCR beta nucleotide sequences was sequenced per donor, of which about 18% were non-productive.

Concerning this clone itself: No cognate antigen has been identified for it. Within one base of it there is no much larger clone, and no base qualities were kept.

Here is what the overall study found, with its caveats: HLA typing was unavailable for some donors at each locus, so association tests used only the typed subset. A few of the identified cytomegalovirus-associated TCR beta chains were confirmed in vitro to be specific for cytomegalovirus antigens. Most TCR sequences were observed very rarely across donors, whereas some public TCRs were present in many individuals. A total of fewer than 200 TCR beta chains were listed by the study as associated with cytomegalovirus. The sequencing pipeline was judged likely to have produced a cluster of highly shared sequence variants as a technical artifact. The only immune exposure information available for the cohort was CMV serostatus. In this cohort, only TCR beta chains were sequenced, and detectable features were limited by the absence of alpha or paired-chain data. The authors suggested that the approach could potentially be generalized to other disease states and immunological phenotypes. Strong co-occurrence of HLA alleles, especially DR and DQ, made assigning TCR associations to individual alleles difficult. Because counts were too low, some 16 rarely observed V segments, including chromosome 9 orphons, were excluded from the earlier analysis of 587 of the donors. In a later genetic analysis, a missense DCLRE1C variant was associated with V-gene and J-gene trimming of TCR beta chains, and the association was replicated in an independent cohort. Several of the top co-occurrence clusters appeared to be linked to parvovirus B19, influenza, CMV and Epstein-Barr virus, according to a later analysis. Correlated functional status among segregating V segments might reflect linkage disequilibrium, but an unknown experimental factor could not be ruled out. A later analysis found that TCR association rates varied across HLA loci, with DRB1 alleles showing the most associated TCRs and HLA-C alleles the fewest. Compared with equally common non-associated chains, HLA-associated TCR beta chains in a later analysis were more clonally expanded and had lower generation probabilities. At a false discovery rate of 0.05, a later analysis linked 15,000 to 20,000 TCR beta sequences to specific HLA alleles. A further reported finding was that TCR beta sequences accurately predicted the HLA-A and HLA-B alleles for most subjects in the first cohort. In an earlier analysis of under 600 of the donors, most TCR beta V segments were observed in productive rearrangements about 87% or about 30% of the time, broadly matching IMGT annotations. In a later genetic analysis, fewer N-insertions in productive TCRs were reported among donors in an Asian-associated ancestry cluster than the approximately 710-donor mean. Presence/absence analyses assumed roughly uniform sequencing depth across donors, an assumption that may not hold. A later analysis found that most CMV-associated TCR beta chains appeared HLA-restricted, with HLA associations seemingly driven largely by CMV exposure. Cytomegalovirus status was reported to be diagnosed by the classifier with high specificity and sensitivity in both the original and validation cohorts.

Library method: the immunoSEQ multiplex PCR assay. For the multiplex PCR, a mixture combining 60 forward primers for TCR Vbeta segments and 13 reverse primers for TCR Jbeta segments was used. The CDR3 region of rearranged TCR beta genes was amplified from genomic DNA by a multiplex PCR assay. The Illumina HiSeq System was used to sequence the amplified TCR beta libraries as 87-base-pair reads. Per the source publication's procedure: A later analysis counted approximately 76 million unique TCR beta chains across the 666 repertoires, and some 11 million of these chains were shared by at least two donors. To remove PCR and sequencing errors, raw reads were error-corrected and collapsed into unique sequences using a nearest-neighbor algorithm that merged closely related sequences. To assign V, D and J gene segments, CDR3 sequences were aligned to IMGT reference sequences. For a sequence to be retained, at least a six-nucleotide match to both a V gene segment and a J gene segment was required. A rearrangement was called productive if the CDR3 had no stop codons and remained in frame with V and J, and every other rearrangement was called non-productive. CDR3 was defined by IMGT convention, running from the second conserved V-encoded cysteine to the conserved J-encoded phenylalanine. Sequences without an unambiguous match to a single V gene segment were excluded from the earlier analysis of a few hundred of the donors. In an earlier analysis of several hundred of the donors, V segments were called functional above 56.7% productive rearrangements and were called segregating when the between-donor standard deviation exceeded 5%. A statistical classification framework was developed to diagnose cytomegalovirus status using the catalog of TCR beta chain sequences. V and J gene assignment, in a later analysis, came from comparing TCR nucleotide sequences with IMGT/GENE-DB human TR gene sequences. In a later analysis, CDR3 sequences and most-parsimonious VDJ recombination scenarios were assigned using the TCRdist pipeline. In a later analysis, each TCR beta chain was defined by its CDR3 amino acid sequence together with its V-gene family, and reads without a unique V-gene family were excluded. A later analysis removed 600 or so highly shared, low-generation-probability nucleotide sequences to deal with suspected cross-contamination and a sequencing artifact. For each public chain, a later analysis derived a clonal expansion index from normalized ranks of inferred template counts within each repertoire. A later analysis computed generation probabilities with a VDJ recombination model fitted to out-of-frame rearrangements, and checked the results against IGoR. In a later analysis, hypergeometric tests were used to score TCR-TCR, TCR-HLA and TCR-CMV co-occurrence, with a repertoire-size bias correction applied to TCR pairs. To estimate false discovery rates, a later analysis permuted the HLA or CMV assignments 20 times. In a later analysis, co-occurring TCRs were grouped with DBSCAN, and TCRdist sequence similarity was added when clustering was performed within HLA-allele-positive subsets. Repertoires with fewer than 30,000 or more than 120,000 public chains, plus five repertoires with anomalous nucleotide sharing, were excluded from co-occurrence clustering. This immuneACCESS table, as held by TCRdb, lists in-frame sequences with V and J called but not all clones. Of the missing ones, under half trace to an unresolved V gene in checked studies; the others have no known cause. V and J calls and clone size are given by that table; D and trimming were obtained from the DNA. The sample table shows about 64,000 clones, and approximately 83% are seen once. Jointly, the top ten make up about 10% of the sample.

The cohort consisted of 650 to 700 healthy bone marrow donors. At the time of sampling, all cohort members were nominally healthy, though unrecorded immune exposures were likely present. The donor was CMV seronegative and was included in the group of a few hundred seronegative cohort members. A peripheral blood sample was collected from each donor, and TCR beta sequencing was performed on peripheral blood mononuclear cells. Genomic DNA extraction from the blood cell samples was performed with the Qiagen DNeasy Blood Extraction Kit. The clonotype was recovered from a female donor in good health and CMV-seronegative. Sequences were obtained from PBMCs.

CDR3 sequence: CAAGGTVQETQYF. The nucleotides read TGTGCCGCGGGAGGGACGGTACAAGAGACCCAGTACTTC. This chain is built from TRBV27 and TRBJ2-5; 9 bases in the junction line up with TRBD2. Trimming takes 11 bases off V and 2 bases off J; junction bases not matched to a gene: 6. As encoded in the germline V gene (reference sequence), CDR1 is MNHEY while CDR2 is SMNVEV. The CDR3 contains 13 residues, cysteine and phenylalanine counted. Of all the DNA, just the CDR3 is kept, 39 bases in frame from base 1.